What follows are 32 T cell receptor beta chains derived from one specimen sequenced in a study of T cell responses to AZD1222 COVID-19 vaccine. Profiled with immunoSEQ multiplex PCR; TCRdb holds only in-frame clones, not every one. The data show about 110,000 clones, with more than 90% seen just once and 2.5% held by the top ten. The sample consisted of peripheral blood, taken 28 days after the second AZD1222 dose. The origin of the receptors is an adult who received the AZD1222 COVID-19 vaccine.

This chain links TRBV5-8 with TRBJ2-2; TRBD1 aligns across 8 bases. Germline loops: CDR1 SGHTS, CDR2 YDEGEE. V lost 6 bases and J lost 4; bases outside the gene matches: 11. The CDR3 has 16 residues. Written as DNA, the CDR3 is TGTGCCAGCATGGAGGGCTCCGGACAGGGCACCGGGGAGCTGTTTTTT. Its translation is CASMEGSGQGTGELFF.

The V and J genes are TRBV30 and TRBJ1-2, with D unresolved. CDR3 length: 11 residues. CDR1 and CDR2 from the germline V gene are GTSNPN and SVGIG (reference sequence). V lost 2 bases, J lost 2 bases, and 3 bases lay in between. The CDR3 bases are TGTGCCTGGAGTTTAAACTATGGCTACACCTTC. Translation: CAWSLNYGYTF.

The chain carries TRBV27 and TRBJ1-6; 7 bases agree with TRBD1. Germline CDR1 is MNHEY and CDR2 is SMNVEV (reference sequence). The CDR3 contains 14 residues. The J segment lost 0 bases and the V segment lost 8 bases, leaving 1 base of the junction unmatched. CDR3 bases: TGTGCCAGCGGGGACAGCTCCTATAATTCACCCCTCCACTTT. It specifies CASGDSSYNSPLHF.

The chain couples TRBV18 to TRBJ2-1; D ambiguous. V was pared by 1 base and J by 5 bases, with 6 bases between. The CDR3 runs to 13 residues. Per the germline V gene, CDR1 is KGHSH and CDR2 is LQKENI. CDR3 residues: CASSPLTHNEQFF. The CDR3 nucleotides are TGTGCCAGCTCACCACTCACCCACAATGAGCAGTTCTTC. The whole variable domain, remainder taken from reference TRBV18 and TRBJ2-1, is NAGVMQNPRHLVRRRGQEARLRCSPMKGHSHVYWYRQLPEEGLKFMVYLQKENIIDESGMPKERFSAEFPKEGPSILRIQQVVRGDSAAYFCASSPLTHNEQFFGPGTRLTVL.

This chain connects TRBV4-3 to TRBJ1-2; no clear D gene. The V gene's germline CDR1 is LGHNA and CDR2 YSLEER. The CDR3 is 11 amino acids. V was cut by 1 base and J by 8 bases, with 5 bases left in between. The CDR3 DNA is TGCGCCAGCAGCCAAGGCGGGGGCTACACCTTC. It yields the protein CASSQGGGYTF.

This rearrangement joins TRBV11-2 to TRBJ2-7; a weak D match, TRBD1 (5 bases). Deletions cut 5 bases from V and 2 bases from J, with 10 bases between. The CDR3 has 13 residues. CDR1 is SGHAT, CDR2 FQNNGV, per germline. The CDR3 DNA reads as TGTGCCAGCAGCACGCAGGGTCCCTACGAGCAGTACTTC. This codes for CASSTQGPYEQYF. The full variable domain, with the rest looked up from reference TRBV11-2 and TRBJ2-7, is EAGVAQSPRYKIIEKRQSVAFWCNPISGHATLYWYQQILGQGPKLLIQFQNNGVVDDSQLPKDRFSAERLKGVDSTLKIQPAKLEDSAVYLCASSTQGPYEQYFGPGTRLTVT.

The rearrangement links TRBV5-6 to TRBJ2-1, with a tentative D call TRBD1 (6 bases). The CDR3 runs to 15 residues. The germline V and J ends were trimmed by 4 bases and 2 bases, with 13 bases remaining between them. Germline loops: CDR1 SGHDT, CDR2 YYEEEE. The CDR3 DNA reads as TGTGCCAGCAGCGGGGGCTTAGCAGCCTACAATGAGCAGTTCTTC. This sequence encodes CASSGGLAAYNEQFF. Looking up the rest from reference TRBV5-6 and TRBJ2-1 gives the full variable domain: DAGVTQSPTHLIKTRGQQVTLRCSPKSGHDTVSWYQQALGQGPQFIFQYYEEEERQRGNFPDRFSGHQFPNYSSELNVNALLLGDSALYLCASSGGLAAYNEQFFGPGTRLTVL.

The chain carries TRBV2 and TRBJ1-5, with D perhaps TRBD1 (6 bases). The CDR3 covers 14 residues. V was clipped by 2 bases and J by 6 bases, with 11 bases between them. Per germline, CDR1 SNHLY and CDR2 FYNNEI. The CDR3 protein is CASSELGGRQPQHF. The CDR3 bases are TGTGCCAGCAGTGAATTGGGGGGCCGTCAGCCCCAGCATTTT.

The chain couples TRBV4-1 to TRBJ2-5; TRBD1 agrees at 10 bases. Germline V gene sequence: CDR1 MGHRA, CDR2 YSYEKL. The CDR3 contains 19 residues. V trimming: 0 bases; J trimming: 10 bases; junction bases outside the gene matches: 20. The CDR3 is CASSQEFRVATGTGAVQYF. For the CDR3, the DNA is TGCGCCAGCAGCCAAGAGTTTCGTGTCGCTACCGGGACAGGGGCGGTCCAGTACTTC.

The chain recombines TRBV29-1 with TRBJ1-1; D not certain. CDR3 size: 12 residues. CDR1 and CDR2 from the germline V gene are SQVTM and ANQGSEA. The V and J ends lost 6 bases and 0 bases respectively, with 8 bases between them. Here the CDR3 reads CSVGSMNTEAFF. The CDR3 nucleotides read TGCAGCGTCGGAAGCATGAACACTGAAGCTTTCTTT.

There are a few counts of this clone. The genes are TRBV11-2 and TRBJ2-3; the D gene is possibly TRBD2 (5 bases). Germline assignment: CDR1 SGHAT and CDR2 FQNNGV. V was trimmed by 3 bases and J by 5 bases, leaving 9 bases between them. The CDR3 extends over 13 amino acids. The DNA of the CDR3 is TGTGCCAGCAGCTTCCTAGGACTAGATACGCAGTATTTT. Translating gives CASSFLGLDTQYF.

This clone was found a few times. The chain employs TRBV2 and TRBJ2-5; tentative D call: TRBD2 (6 bases). From germline, CDR1 is SNHLY and CDR2 FYNNEI. Deletions cut 2 bases from V and 5 bases from J, with 12 bases between. CDR3 size: 14 residues. CDR3 coding DNA: TGTGCCAGCAGTGAACTCAGCGGGTCCGAGACCCAGTACTTC. Protein: CASSELSGSETQYF. The entire variable domain, with the rest obtained from reference TRBV2 and TRBJ2-5, is as follows: EPEVTQTPSHQVTQMGQEVILRCVPISNHLYFYWYRQILGQKVEFLVSFYNNEISEKSEIFDDQFSVERPDGSNFTLKIRSTKLEDSAMYFCASSELSGSETQYFGPGTRLLVL.

The chain has TRBV28 and TRBJ2-7; TRBD2 matches 13 bases. V was pared by 3 bases and J by 6 bases, with 8 bases of the junction left unmatched. There are 16 residues in the CDR3. Germline V gene lookup returns CDR1 MDHEN and CDR2 SYDVKM. The CDR3 nucleotides read TGTGCCAGCAGTTTGCTCCAACTAGCGGGGGGGGCCGAGCAGTACTTC. Protein product: CASSLLQLAGGAEQYF.

This rearrangement joins TRBV27 to TRBJ1-2; D not resolved. The length of the CDR3 is 15 residues. Germline loops: CDR1 MNHEY, CDR2 SMNVEV (reference sequence). The V and J ends lost 2 bases and 4 bases respectively, with 14 bases between them. The CDR3 spells CASSLGLSPSYGYTF. CDR3 bases: TGTGCCAGCAGTTTAGGGTTATCTCCCTCCTATGGCTACACCTTC.

The genes are TRBV20-1 and TRBJ1-2, with D possibly matching TRBD1 (6 bases). Deletions cut 5 bases from V and 6 bases from J, with 10 bases between. The germline V gene encodes CDR1 DFQATT and CDR2 SNEGSKA (reference sequence). The CDR3 sequence is 11 residues long. The chain's CDR3 is CSAFPGDGYTF. The CDR3 nucleotides are TGCAGTGCTTTCCCAGGGGATGGCTACACCTTC.

The chain combines TRBV4-1 with TRBJ2-7, with no clear D. The germline V gene has CDR1 MGHRA and CDR2 YSYEKL. Trimming left V 5 bases short and J 3 bases short, with 8 bases between. The CDR3 has 12 residues. The CDR3 spells CASSKSGYEQYF. The CDR3 bases are TGCGCCAGCAGCAAAAGTGGCTACGAGCAGTACTTC.

The chain carries TRBV6-5 and TRBJ1-2, with 9 positions matching TRBD1. J was trimmed by 0 bases and V by 5 bases; bases with no gene match: 4. CDR3 length: 15 amino acids. Germline CDR1 MNHEY, CDR2 SVGAGI. The CDR3 DNA reads as TGTGCCAGCAGTCCAGGGACAGGGTCTAACTATGGCTACACCTTC. Translating gives CASSPGTGSNYGYTF.

This clone has just a few counts. The genes are TRBV7-2 and TRBJ1-4; perhaps TRBD1 as D (5 bases). The length of the CDR3 is 15 residues. Germline CDR1 and CDR2: SGHTA and FQGNSA. V was cut by 3 bases and J by 6 bases, with 14 bases left in between. The CDR3 reads CASSFAGHRDEKLFF. CDR3 sequence (DNA): TGTGCCAGCAGCTTCGCCGGACATCGGGATGAAAAACTGTTTTTT.

This chain uses TRBV24-1 with TRBJ2-2, with 8 bases aligning to TRBD1. Unmatched junction bases numbered 2, after V lost 7 bases and J lost 5 bases. CDR3 length equals 13 residues. Germline CDR1 reads KGHDR; CDR2 reads SFDVKD. The CDR3 protein is CATRTGGTGELFF. The CDR3 nucleotides read TGTGCCACCAGAACAGGGGGGACCGGGGAGCTGTTTTTT.

The rearrangement uses TRBV5-1 and TRBJ2-5, with 9 positions matching TRBD1. V was pared by 4 bases and J by 4 bases, with 5 bases of the junction left unmatched. Germline loops: CDR1 SGHRS, CDR2 YFSETQ. CDR3 length equals 14 residues. The CDR3 loop reads CASSLRGQGETQYF. The CDR3 nucleotides read TGCGCCAGCAGCCTTAGGGGACAGGGAGAGACCCAGTACTTC. The variable domain in full, completed from reference TRBV5-1 and TRBJ2-5, reads KAGVTQTPRYLIKTRGQQVTLSCSPISGHRSVSWYQQTPGQGLQFLFEYFSETQRNKGNFPGRFSGRQFSNSRSEMNVSTLELGDSALYLCASSLRGQGETQYFGPGTRLLVL.

Here the CDR3 reads CASSASVGQAPRGTEAFF. The CDR3 DNA is TGTGCCAGCAGCGCGTCGGTCGGGCAGGCCCCCCGGGGAACTGAAGCTTTCTTT. The rearrangement links TRBV4-2 to TRBJ1-1; D uncertain. Trimming cost V 5 bases and J 5 bases, with 27 bases left between them. This CDR3 contains 18 residues. Germline-derived CDR1 and CDR2 are LGHNA and YNFKEQ.

In its sample, this clone was seen once. The rearrangement joins TRBV27 to TRBJ2-3; D unclear. The CDR3 totals 14 residues. V was cut by 4 bases and J by 5 bases, with 13 bases left in between. Germline CDR1 MNHEY, CDR2 SMNVEV (reference sequence). Here the CDR3 reads CASSYLGPRDTQYF. CDR3 nucleotides: TGTGCCAGCAGTTACCTCGGCCCTCGAGATACGCAGTATTTT.

The chain recombines TRBV19 with TRBJ2-7; a weak D match, TRBD2 (5 bases). The V end lost 6 bases, the J end lost 1 base, and 16 bases lay between the germline ends. The CDR3 length is 15 residues. Looked up from germline, CDR1 is LNHDA and CDR2 is SQIVND (reference sequence). The CDR3 here is CASRLTSFESYEQYF. The CDR3 nucleotides read TGTGCCAGTAGGCTCACTAGTTTTGAGTCCTACGAGCAGTACTTC.

This sequence joins TRBV4-3 and TRBJ1-2; D not certain. The CDR3 runs to 15 residues. CDR1 is LGHNA, CDR2 YSLEER, per germline. Trimming removed 0 bases from V and 5 bases from J, with 13 bases in between. The CDR3: CASSQDRRPSYGYTF. CDR3 coding DNA: TGCGCCAGCAGCCAAGACAGGCGTCCTTCGTATGGCTACACCTTC.

CDR3: CASSFPGLAGGPTQYF. The CDR3 bases are TGTGCCAGCAGTTTTCCGGGACTAGCGGGGGGTCCCACGCAGTATTTT. This chain connects TRBV28 to TRBJ2-3; TRBD2 agrees at 15 bases. V lost 3 bases to trimming and J lost 9 bases; unmatched junction nucleotides: 7. This CDR3 is 16 amino acids long. Germline V gene sequence: CDR1 MDHEN, CDR2 SYDVKM.

This clone was recorded a few times. The chain uses TRBV7-6 and TRBJ1-1; D unresolved. The ends were cut back, 1 base at V and 0 bases at J, with 9 bases in the middle. Germline V CDR1 and CDR2: SGHVS, FNYEAQ. CDR3 size: 15 residues. The CDR3 loop reads CASSLGTSLNTEAFF. The CDR3 nucleotides are TGTGCCAGCAGCTTAGGGACGTCACTGAACACTGAAGCTTTCTTT.

The chain has TRBV5-6 and TRBJ2-1, with TRBD1 matching over 8 bases. CDR1 is SGHDT, CDR2 YYEEEE, per germline. J gave up 8 bases and V 0 bases, and 4 bases lay outside the gene matches. There are 14 residues in the CDR3. CDR3 region: CASSLGQGYDEQFF. The CDR3 nucleotides are TGTGCCAGCAGCTTGGGACAGGGGTACGATGAGCAGTTCTTC. The full variable domain, in which reference TRBV5-6 and TRBJ2-1 provide the parts outside the CDR3, is DAGVTQSPTHLIKTRGQQVTLRCSPKSGHDTVSWYQQALGQGPQFIFQYYEEEERQRGNFPDRFSGHQFPNYSSELNVNALLLGDSALYLCASSLGQGYDEQFFGPGTRLTVL.

This chain uses TRBV19 with TRBJ2-5; weak D call: TRBD2 (6 bases). Between the trimmed V and J ends, which lost 5 bases and 8 bases, there was a span of 15 bases. The CDR3 contains 13 residues. The germline V gene encodes CDR1 LNHDA and CDR2 SQIVND (reference sequence). The CDR3 sequence: CASSETRAATQYF. The CDR3 DNA follows: TGTGCCAGTAGTGAGACTAGGGCTGCCACCCAGTACTTC.

The chain has TRBV9 and TRBJ1-1; D call uncertain. Germline CDR1 reads SGDLS; CDR2 reads YYNGEE. V lost 1 base and J 4 bases, leaving 11 bases between the germline ends. The CDR3 has 14 amino acids. The CDR3 protein is CASSVTIDGTEAFF. The CDR3 region has the DNA TGTGCCAGCAGCGTAACAATAGACGGCACTGAAGCTTTCTTT.

Turning to this clone: At one of its ends the junction is not consistent with the germline gene, which may arise from a read error. The V gene is TRBV19, the J gene TRBJ1-2; the D gene is possibly TRBD1 (5 bases). The CDR3 spans 15 residues. The germline gives CDR1 LNHDA, CDR2 SQIVND (reference sequence). CDR3 DNA sequence: TGTGCCAGTAGGATAGCAGGGTTAACCTACTATGGCTACACCTTC. Its translation is CASRIAGLTYYGYTF.

This chain joins TRBV3-1 (or the pseudogene TRBV3-2) and TRBJ1-4; no firm D call. CDR1 is LGHDT, CDR2 YNNKEL, per germline (reference sequence). The CDR3 contains 14 residues. Between the trimmed V and J ends, which lost 1 base and 14 bases, there was a span of 17 bases. The CDR3 loop is CASSQGGTPMALFF. The DNA for the CDR3 is TGTGCCAGCAGCCAAGGGGGAACTCCGATGGCCCTGTTTTTT.

The rearrangement links TRBV7-8 to TRBJ1-6, with D unresolved. The CDR3 runs 16 residues. Looked up from germline, CDR1 is SGHVS and CDR2 is FQNEAQ. Trimming removed 5 bases from V and 4 bases from J, with 15 bases in between. CDR3 region: CASSPRIYEYNSPLHF. CDR3 sequence (DNA): TGTGCCAGCAGCCCGCGGATCTACGAGTATAATTCACCCCTCCACTTT.